This T cell receptor (beta chain) is drawn from a study of T cell responses to AZD1222 COVID-19 vaccine. Data came from immunoSEQ multiplex PCR; TCRdb stores just in-frame clones and leaves some out. The table records about 140,000 clones, more than 85% of them present only once. Second doses that came at about 4 or about 12 weeks were put together. Whole-study results and caveats: Following two doses of AZD1222, Spike-specific TCR breadth and depth rose. The study identified only six AZD1222 recipients as seropositive at baseline.

J gave up 3 bases and V 5 bases, and 6 bases lay outside the gene matches. Germline V CDR1 and CDR2: SEHNR, FQNEAQ (reference sequence). The CDR3 loop spans 16 amino acids. With respect to this clone: Its antigen is currently unknown.

This TCR was recovered from an adult who received the AZD1222 COVID-19 vaccine. The chain uses TRBV7-9 and TRBJ2-1; 11 bases agree with TRBD2. The sample was peripheral blood, taken 28 days after the second AZD1222 dose. The CDR3 sequence is CASSPSSGGNYNEQFF. The CDR3 coding sequence is TGTGCCAGCAGCCCCTCTAGCGGGGGGAACTACAATGAGCAGTTCTTC.